Below are 22 T cell receptor beta chains sequenced from a single sample in a study of blood T cell repertoires in COVID-19. Clones were sequenced by immunoSEQ multiplex PCR, and TCRdb holds only the in-frame ones, with some missing. The sample lists about 120,000 clones, around 87% occurring once. The sequenced sample was peripheral blood. These receptors came from a woman between 45 and 65 years old with acute or convalescent COVID-19.

This chain links TRBV7-7 with TRBJ2-7; 9 positions agree with TRBD1. J lost 0 bases, V lost 5 bases, and 5 bases had no gene match. CDR1 is SSHAT, CDR2 FNYEAQ, per germline (reference sequence). CDR3 length: 15 amino acids. CDR3 sequence (DNA): TGTGCCAGCAGCCTTGGACAGGGGATCTCCTACGAGCAGTACTTC. Residues: CASSLGQGISYEQYF.

This chain links TRBV24-1 with TRBJ2-2; D is unclear. The CDR3 runs 11 residues. V was clipped by 9 bases and J by 7 bases, with 8 bases between them. Germline loops: CDR1 KGHDR, CDR2 SFDVKD. CDR3 loop: CATSSLGELFF. The CDR3 region has the DNA TGTGCCACCTCAAGCCTCGGGGAGCTGTTTTTT.

This sequence joins TRBV7-8 and TRBJ2-7, with D tentatively TRBD1 (5 bases). This CDR3 has 14 amino acids. Trimming left V 2 bases short and J 4 bases short, with 12 bases between. From germline, CDR1 is SGHVS and CDR2 FQNEAQ. CDR3 in amino acids: CASSLRLGLYEQYF. The CDR3 DNA is TGTGCCAGCAGCTTAAGATTGGGGCTGTACGAGCAGTACTTC.

The sample holds a few counts of this clone. The chain uses TRBV7-9 and TRBJ2-1, with TRBD2 as a possible D gene (6 bases). V lost 4 bases and J 2 bases, leaving 9 bases between the germline ends. The CDR3 is made up of 14 amino acids. The V gene's germline CDR1 is SEHNR and CDR2 FQNEAQ (reference sequence). The CDR3 DNA sequence: TGTGCCAGCAGCTGGAGGGACCCCTACAATGAGCAGTTCTTC. Amino acids: CASSWRDPYNEQFF. Full variable domain (missing parts from reference TRBV7-9 and TRBJ2-1): DTGVSQNPRHKITKRGQNVTFRCDPISEHNRLYWYRQTLGQGPEFLTYFQNEAQLEKSRLLSDRFSAERPKGSFSTLEIQRTEQGDSAMYLCASSWRDPYNEQFFGPGTRLTVL.

This chain links TRBV11-2 with TRBJ1-2; 8 bases agree with TRBD1. V was clipped by 1 base and J by 0 bases; unmatched bases: 13. The CDR3 is made up of 19 amino acids. The V gene's germline CDR1 is SGHAT and CDR2 FQNNGV. CDR3 amino acids: CASSLAPTGTGFTNYGYTF. The CDR3 nucleotides are TGTGCCAGCAGCTTAGCCCCGACCGGGACAGGTTTTACTAACTATGGCTACACCTTC.

The chain employs TRBV5-4 and TRBJ1-4, with D perhaps matching TRBD1 (6 bases). This CDR3 is 14 amino acids long. V dropped 4 bases and J dropped 3 bases, with 10 bases sitting between them. CDR1 is SGHNT and CDR2 is YYREEE in the germline V gene (reference sequence). CDR3 nucleotide sequence: TGTGCCAGCAGCCCTCAGGGGTCTAATGAAAAACTGTTTTTT. It is translated as CASSPQGSNEKLFF.

The chain combines TRBV13 with TRBJ1-3; TRBD1 is a possible D gene (6 bases). Germline V gene data show CDR1 as PRHDT and CDR2 as FYEKMQ (reference sequence). The CDR3 consists of 14 residues. V was pared by 3 bases and J by 3 bases, with 9 bases between. CDR3 loop: CASSLQGYGNTIYF. In DNA form, the CDR3 reads TGTGCCAGCAGCTTGCAGGGGTATGGAAACACCATATATTTT.

The chain is built from TRBV6-5 and TRBJ1-5, with a possible D match to TRBD1 (5 bases). The CDR3 has 14 residues. Trimming shortened V by 6 bases and J by 2 bases, and 11 bases separated the two germline ends. Germline V gene lookup returns CDR1 MNHEY and CDR2 SVGAGI. The DNA for the CDR3 is TGTGCCAGCAGCCCCAGGGTCGGCAATCAGCCCCAGCATTTT. Its protein product is CASSPRVGNQPQHF.

This chain connects TRBV6-6 to TRBJ1-2; TRBD1 aligns across 7 bases. Germline lookup yields CDR1 MNHNY and CDR2 SVGAGI (reference sequence). Trimming took 0 bases from V and 8 from J; bases not matched to a gene: 3. The CDR3 has 13 residues. The CDR3 here is CASSYSRGLGYTF. The CDR3 DNA sequence: TGTGCCAGCAGTTACTCTAGGGGGCTCGGCTACACCTTC.

V is TRBV10-3 and J is TRBJ2-1; 9 nucleotides agree with TRBD2. CDR1 ENHRY and CDR2 SYGVKD come from the germline V gene. The ends lost 10 bases at V and 7 bases at J; junction bases unmatched: 8. This CDR3 contains 13 residues. The CDR3 spells CATRRGGVNEQFF. In nucleotides, the CDR3 is TGTGCCACTAGACGCGGGGGGGTAAATGAGCAGTTCTTC.

V usage is TRBV7-9 and J usage is TRBJ2-3; the D gene is possibly TRBD1 (5 bases). The germline V gene encodes CDR1 SEHNR and CDR2 FQNEAQ (reference sequence). The CDR3 contains 14 residues. The ends were cut back, 5 bases at V and 3 bases at J, with 12 bases in the middle. DNA of the CDR3: TGTGCCAGCAGCCTAACAGGCGTGACAGATACGCAGTATTTT. Its translation is CASSLTGVTDTQYF.

The V gene is TRBV28, the J gene TRBJ1-2; D not resolved. The length of the CDR3 is 12 residues. The V end was cut by 4 bases, the J end by 1 base, with 4 bases between. CDR1 is MDHEN and CDR2 is SYDVKM in the germline V gene. The CDR3 loop is CASSSLNYGYTF. CDR3 bases: TGTGCCAGCAGTTCCCTTAACTATGGCTACACCTTC.

V usage is TRBV24-1 and J usage is TRBJ2-2, with 9 bases matching TRBD2. Trimming at V came to 3 bases and at J to 9 bases, leaving 10 bases not matched to a gene. Germline-derived CDR1 and CDR2 are KGHDR and SFDVKD. CDR3 size: 16 residues. The DNA for the CDR3 is TGTGCCACCAGTGATCCGGGGACTAGCCGGTTCCGGGAGCTGTTTTTT. It yields the protein CATSDPGTSRFRELFF.

The rearrangement joins TRBV30 to TRBJ1-2, with 7 bases that match TRBD1. Germline CDR1 and CDR2: GTSNPN and SVGIG (reference sequence). The CDR3 is 12 residues long. V was pared by 2 bases and J by 8 bases, with 5 bases of the junction left unmatched. CDR3 region: CAWSPQGVGYTF. The CDR3 coding sequence is TGTGCCTGGAGTCCCCAGGGGGTGGGCTACACCTTC. Using reference TRBV30 and TRBJ1-2 for the parts outside the CDR3, the full variable domain is SQTIHQWPATLVQPVGSPLSLECTVEGTSNPNLYWYRQAAGRGLQLLFYSVGIGQISSEVPQNLSASRPQDRQFILSSKKLLLSDSGFYLCAWSPQGVGYTFGSGTRLTVV.

This clone was seen more than once but under ten times. The rearrangement links TRBV13 to TRBJ1-2; no clear D. CDR3 length: 14 amino acids. Germline V gene data show CDR1 as PRHDT and CDR2 as FYEKMQ (reference sequence). V shed 6 bases and J shed 4 bases, with 15 bases lying between them. CDR3 region: CASRSPLGGYGYTF. CDR3 DNA: TGTGCCAGCAGGAGCCCGCTGGGAGGCTATGGCTACACCTTC.

The CDR3 DNA reads TGTGCCAGCAGCCCCTCCGGGACTAGCGGTTACGAGCAGTACTTC. Its translation: CASSPSGTSGYEQYF. This chain uses TRBV7-2 with TRBJ2-7; 11 bases are a match to TRBD2. Trimming cost V 5 bases and J 4 bases; bases outside gene matches: 7. Germline CDR1 and CDR2: SGHTA and FQGNSA. The CDR3 is 15 residues long.

CDR3 DNA: TGTGCCAGTAGTATAGCAGGGTCAGGCTATGGCTACACCTTC. Amino acids: CASSIAGSGYGYTF. The chain joins TRBV19 to TRBJ1-2; D is perhaps TRBD1 (5 bases). Trimming cost V 1 base and J 4 bases, with 10 bases left between them. There are 14 residues in the CDR3. CDR1 and CDR2 from the germline V gene are LNHDA and SQIVND (reference sequence). The whole variable domain, remainder taken from reference TRBV19 and TRBJ1-2, is DGGITQSPKYLFRKEGQNVTLSCEQNLNHDAMYWYRQDPGQGLRLIYYSQIVNDFQKGDIAEGYSVSREKKESFPLTVTSAQKNPTAFYLCASSIAGSGYGYTFGSGTRLTVV.

The table lists this clone with a count of one. The chain carries TRBV2 and TRBJ2-3; D may be TRBD2 (7 bases). CDR1 is SNHLY, CDR2 FYNNEI, per germline. V was trimmed by 4 bases and J by 3 bases, leaving 14 bases between them. The CDR3 has 15 residues. In DNA form, the CDR3 reads TGTGCCAGCAGTGTCGGGGGCGGGGGAACAGATACGCAGTATTTT. It codes for CASSVGGGGTDTQYF.

This chain links TRBV7-6 with TRBJ2-7; perhaps TRBD2 as D (6 bases). Germline CDR1 and CDR2: SGHVS and FNYEAQ. V lost 6 bases and J lost 2, with 29 bases in between. This CDR3 is built from 19 residues. As DNA, the CDR3 is TGTGCCAGCAGTTCCCTCGGAGGGCAGCCGGGACGCCCAGCCTACGAGCAGTACTTC. Translating it yields CASSSLGGQPGRPAYEQYF.

The V call is TRBV3-1 (or the pseudogene TRBV3-2), the J call TRBJ1-5, with TRBD1 matching over 10 bases. The CDR3 is 16 amino acids. Trimming cost V 2 bases and J 6 bases; bases outside gene matches: 7. Per germline, CDR1 LGHDT and CDR2 YNNKEL (reference sequence). CDR3 in amino acids: CASSQSLTGGGQPQHF. DNA of the CDR3: TGTGCCAGCAGCCAAAGCCTGACAGGGGGCGGTCAGCCCCAGCATTTT.

The rearrangement uses TRBV5-4 and TRBJ1-1; possibly TRBD1 for D (5 bases). The V end was cut by 0 bases, the J end by 6 bases, with 15 bases between. This CDR3 is 15 amino acids long. The germline V gene encodes CDR1 SGHNT and CDR2 YYREEE (reference sequence). CDR3 in amino acids: CASSLDSGLEAEAFF. CDR3 coding DNA: TGTGCCAGCAGCTTGGACTCAGGGTTGGAAGCTGAAGCTTTCTTT.

This clone has only one observation. This chain links TRBV6-2 or TRBV6-3 with TRBJ1-5; the match to TRBD1 covers 9 bases. From germline, CDR1 is MNHEY and CDR2 SVGEGT. This CDR3 spans 17 amino acids. With 2 bases clipped from V and 7 bases from J, the junction kept 12 bases outside the gene matches. The CDR3 region is CASSYGLGTGPRQPQHF. The CDR3 region has the DNA TGTGCCAGCAGTTACGGATTGGGGACAGGGCCGCGGCAGCCCCAGCATTTT.